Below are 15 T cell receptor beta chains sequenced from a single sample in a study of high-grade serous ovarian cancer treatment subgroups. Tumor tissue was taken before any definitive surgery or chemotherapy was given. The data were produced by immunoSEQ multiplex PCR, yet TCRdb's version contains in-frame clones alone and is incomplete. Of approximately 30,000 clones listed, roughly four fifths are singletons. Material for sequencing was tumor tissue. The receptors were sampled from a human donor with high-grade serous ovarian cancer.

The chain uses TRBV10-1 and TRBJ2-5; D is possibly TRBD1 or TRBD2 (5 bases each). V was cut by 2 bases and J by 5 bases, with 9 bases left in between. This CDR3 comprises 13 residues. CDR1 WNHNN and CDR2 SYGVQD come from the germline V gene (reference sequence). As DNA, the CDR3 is TGCGCCAGCAGTGAGGGGGGATCGGAGACCCAGTACTTC. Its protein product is CASSEGGSETQYF.

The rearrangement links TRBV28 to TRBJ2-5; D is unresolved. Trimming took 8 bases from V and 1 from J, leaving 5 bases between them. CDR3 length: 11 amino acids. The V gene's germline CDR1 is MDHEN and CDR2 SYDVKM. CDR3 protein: CASARQETQYF. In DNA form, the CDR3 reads TGTGCCAGCGCACGCCAAGAGACCCAGTACTTC. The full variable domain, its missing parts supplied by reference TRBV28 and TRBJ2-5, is DVKVTQSSRYLVKRTGEKVFLECVQDMDHENMFWYRQDPGLGLRLIYFSYDVKMKEKGDIPEGYSVSREKKERFSLILESASTNQTSMYLCASARQETQYFGPGTRLLVL.

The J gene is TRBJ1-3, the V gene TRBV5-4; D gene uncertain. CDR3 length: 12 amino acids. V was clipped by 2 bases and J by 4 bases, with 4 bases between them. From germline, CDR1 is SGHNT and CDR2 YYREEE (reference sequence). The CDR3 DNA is TGTGCCAGCAGCTTACCAGGAAACACCATATATTTT. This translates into CASSLPGNTIYF.

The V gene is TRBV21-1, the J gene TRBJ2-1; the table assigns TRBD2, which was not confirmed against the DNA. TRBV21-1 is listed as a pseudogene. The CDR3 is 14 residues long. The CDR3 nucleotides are TGTGCCAGCAGCAAATTCACTAGCGTCAATGAGCAGTTCTTC. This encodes CASSKFTSVNEQFF.

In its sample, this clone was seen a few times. This CDR3 reads CASSGDRGNQPQHF. The CDR3 region has the DNA TGTGCCAGTAGTGGGGACAGGGGGAATCAGCCCCAGCATTTT. V and J are TRBV19 and TRBJ1-5; TRBD1 matches at 11 bases. The CDR3 sequence is 14 residues long. Germline trimming cut 5 bases from V and 4 bases from J; bases unmatched to any gene: 1. Germline CDR1 reads LNHDA; CDR2 reads SQIVND (reference sequence).

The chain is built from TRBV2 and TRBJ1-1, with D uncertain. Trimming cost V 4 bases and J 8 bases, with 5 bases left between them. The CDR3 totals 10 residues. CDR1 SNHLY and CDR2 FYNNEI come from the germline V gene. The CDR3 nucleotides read TGTGCCAGCAGTGTTGAGGAAGCTTTCTTT. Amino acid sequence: CASSVEEAFF.

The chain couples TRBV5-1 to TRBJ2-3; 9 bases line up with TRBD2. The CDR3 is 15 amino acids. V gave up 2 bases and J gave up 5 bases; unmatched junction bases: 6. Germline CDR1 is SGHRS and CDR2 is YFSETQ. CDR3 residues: CASSLASGIGDTQYF. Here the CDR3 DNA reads TGCGCCAGCAGCTTAGCTAGCGGGATTGGAGATACGCAGTATTTT.

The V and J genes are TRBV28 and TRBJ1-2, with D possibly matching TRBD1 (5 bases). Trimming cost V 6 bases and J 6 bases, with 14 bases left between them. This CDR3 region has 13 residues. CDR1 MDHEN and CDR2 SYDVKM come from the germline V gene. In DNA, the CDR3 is TGTGCCAGCAGCCCCAGGGAGGAGGATGGCTACACCTTC. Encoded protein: CASSPREEDGYTF.

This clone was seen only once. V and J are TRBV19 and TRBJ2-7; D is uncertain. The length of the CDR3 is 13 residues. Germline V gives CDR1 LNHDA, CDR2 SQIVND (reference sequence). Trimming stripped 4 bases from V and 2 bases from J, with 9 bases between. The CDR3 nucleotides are TGTGCCAGTAGTAGTGGAATCCCCTACGAGCAGTACTTC. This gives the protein CASSSGIPYEQYF.

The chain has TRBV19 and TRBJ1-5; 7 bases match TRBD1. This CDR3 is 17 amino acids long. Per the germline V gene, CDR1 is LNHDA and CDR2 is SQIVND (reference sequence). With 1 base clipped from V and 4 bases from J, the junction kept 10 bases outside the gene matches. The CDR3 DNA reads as TGTGCCAGTAGTATAGTGGGTAGAGGGACAGTTAATCAGCCCCAGCATTTT. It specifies CASSIVGRGTVNQPQHF.

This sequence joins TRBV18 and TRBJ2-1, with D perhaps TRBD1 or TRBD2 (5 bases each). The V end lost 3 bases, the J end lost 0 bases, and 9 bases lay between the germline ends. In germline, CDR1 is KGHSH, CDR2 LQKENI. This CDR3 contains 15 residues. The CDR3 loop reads CASSPRGDSYNEQFF. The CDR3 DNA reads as TGTGCCAGCTCACCGCGAGGGGACTCCTACAATGAGCAGTTCTTC.

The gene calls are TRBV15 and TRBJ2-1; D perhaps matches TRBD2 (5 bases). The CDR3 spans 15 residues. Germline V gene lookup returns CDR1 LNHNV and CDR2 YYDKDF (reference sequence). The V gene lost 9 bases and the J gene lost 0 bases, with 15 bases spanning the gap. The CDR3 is CATLETTRSYNEQFF. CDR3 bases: TGTGCCACGCTGGAGACTACCCGCTCCTACAATGAGCAGTTCTTC.

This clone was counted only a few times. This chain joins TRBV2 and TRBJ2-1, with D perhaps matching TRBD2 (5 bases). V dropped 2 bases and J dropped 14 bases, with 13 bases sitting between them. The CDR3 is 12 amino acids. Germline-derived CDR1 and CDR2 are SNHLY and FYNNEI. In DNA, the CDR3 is TGTGCCAGCAGTGAATCGAGACCCGGGGAGTTCTTC. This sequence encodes CASSESRPGEFF.

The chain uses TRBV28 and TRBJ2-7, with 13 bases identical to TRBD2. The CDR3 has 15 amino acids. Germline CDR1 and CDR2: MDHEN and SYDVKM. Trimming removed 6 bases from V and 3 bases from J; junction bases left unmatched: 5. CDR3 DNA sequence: TGTGCCAGCAGGGGGACTAGCGGGAATATCTACGAGCAGTACTTC. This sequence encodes CASRGTSGNIYEQYF. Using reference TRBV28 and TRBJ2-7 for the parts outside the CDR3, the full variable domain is DVKVTQSSRYLVKRTGEKVFLECVQDMDHENMFWYRQDPGLGLRLIYFSYDVKMKEKGDIPEGYSVSREKKERFSLILESASTNQTSMYLCASRGTSGNIYEQYFGPGTRLTVT.

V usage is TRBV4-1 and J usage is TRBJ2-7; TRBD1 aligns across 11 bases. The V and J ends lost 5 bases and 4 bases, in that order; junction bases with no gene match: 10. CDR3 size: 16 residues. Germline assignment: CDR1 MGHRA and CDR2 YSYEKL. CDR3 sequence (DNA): TGCGCCAGCAGCTTCGATCCCGGGACAGGGGGTTACGAGCAGTACTTC. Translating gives CASSFDPGTGGYEQYF.